What follows is one TCR beta chain and its context. Assay used: immunoSEQ multiplex PCR; TCRdb lists only in-frame clones, some missing. The sample has more than 85,000 clones, around 87% seen once. The data originate from a study of blood T cell repertoires in COVID-19. Study overall: Acute-phase and convalescent COVID-19 samples originated in the United States, Italy and Spain. Nucleic acid was either cDNA or gDNA, and it came from T cells, B-cell-depleted T cells, or PBMCs.

Per germline, CDR1 SGHAT and CDR2 FQNNGV. The CDR3 extends over 14 amino acids. Trimming pared 1 base from V and 6 bases from J, leaving 11 bases between. The chain joins TRBV11-2 to TRBJ2-3, with D possibly matching TRBD2 (5 bases). The TCR sequence derives from a man between 50 and 59 years old with active or convalescent COVID-19. The sample consisted of peripheral blood. The CDR3 DNA follows: TGTGCCAGCAGCTTAGGGGCGGGCAGGGATACGCAGTATTTT. Its translation: CASSLGAGRDTQYF.